These 17 T cell receptor beta chains originate from one sample sequenced in a study of cytotoxic CD8 clonotypes in ibrutinib-treated CLL. Generated by immunoSEQ multiplex PCR, the TCRdb table keeps only in-frame clones and is missing some. The sample includes about 200,000 clones, about 72% of them seen just once. Specimen: PBMCs, collected after 24 months of ibrutinib treatment. The receptors come from a human donor with chronic lymphocytic leukemia.

This chain connects TRBV7-8 to TRBJ2-7; D gene unclear. Germline CDR1 reads SGHVS; CDR2 reads FQNEAQ. The CDR3 has 16 amino acids. Trimming left V 1 base short and J 1 base short, with 14 bases between. The DNA for the CDR3 is TGTGCCAGCAGCTTAGTAGAGTACTACCATTCCTACGAGCAGTACTTC. This gives the protein CASSLVEYYHSYEQYF.

The table lists this clone with a count of one. This sequence joins TRBV27 and TRBJ2-3, with a tentative D call TRBD1 (6 bases). Trimming cost V 4 bases and J 0 bases, with 11 bases left between them. CDR1 and CDR2 (germline): MNHEY, SMNVEV (reference sequence). The CDR3 is made up of 15 amino acids. CDR3 DNA sequence: TGTGCCAGCAGTTCCCGGACAGCTAGCACAGATACGCAGTATTTT. Its protein is CASSSRTASTDTQYF.

This rearrangement joins TRBV11-2 to TRBJ2-7; TRBD1 might be the D (6 bases). CDR3 length: 18 residues. CDR1 is SGHAT and CDR2 is FQNNGV in the germline V gene. Trimming left V 1 base short and J 3 bases short, with 22 bases between. The CDR3 nucleotides read TGTGCCAGCAGCTTAGGATTGGGGGCAAACCGCAAGCACTACGAGCAGTACTTC. Amino acid sequence: CASSLGLGANRKHYEQYF.

This clone was observed a few times. The chain employs TRBV7-9 and TRBJ2-2, with D maybe TRBD1 (6 bases). Germline values: CDR1 SEHNR, CDR2 FQNEAQ (reference sequence). This CDR3 is built from 13 residues. The V end was cut by 2 bases, the J end by 5 bases, with 6 bases between. CDR3 nucleotide sequence: TGTGCCAGCAGCTTAACAGGGACCGGGGAGCTGTTTTTT. This codes for CASSLTGTGELFF.

The rearrangement joins TRBV29-1 to TRBJ2-7; D remains ambiguous. Trimming cost V 3 bases and J 3 bases, with 21 bases left between them. Germline CDR1 is SQVTM and CDR2 is ANQGSEA. The length of the CDR3 is 16 residues. This CDR3 reads CSVEVRVVALIYEQYF. DNA of the CDR3: TGCAGCGTTGAGGTAAGGGTGGTTGCGTTGATCTACGAGCAGTACTTC.

This rearrangement joins TRBV4-3 to TRBJ2-7, with 9 nucleotides matching TRBD2. The germline CDR1 and CDR2 sequences are LGHNA and YSLEER. The CDR3 consists of 15 residues. With V trimmed by 2 bases and J by 4 bases, 6 bases remained unmatched. CDR3 amino acids: CASSQLILAGYEQYF. DNA for the CDR3: TGCGCCAGCAGCCAATTGATACTAGCGGGTTACGAGCAGTACTTC.

A single count supports this clone. The gene calls are TRBV5-1 and TRBJ1-1; the D is unclear. Trimming took off 4 bases at V and 0 bases at J, with 19 bases between the two ends. Germline CDR1 and CDR2: SGHRS and YFSETQ. This CDR3 region has 17 residues. The CDR3 DNA reads as TGCGCCAGCAGCCCCCATGCGGCCCACCATATGAACACTGAAGCTTTCTTT. Translating it yields CASSPHAAHHMNTEAFF. Based on the CDR3 plus reference TRBV5-1 and TRBJ1-1, the full variable domain is KAGVTQTPRYLIKTRGQQVTLSCSPISGHRSVSWYQQTPGQGLQFLFEYFSETQRNKGNFPGRFSGRQFSNSRSEMNVSTLELGDSALYLCASSPHAAHHMNTEAFFGQGTRLTVV.

This rearrangement joins TRBV7-2 to TRBJ1-3, with D perhaps matching TRBD1 (6 bases). This CDR3 has 14 residues. Per germline, CDR1 SGHTA and CDR2 FQGNSA. The germline V and J ends were trimmed by 5 bases and 4 bases, with 12 bases remaining between them. The CDR3 loop reads CASSLRQGGNTIYF. As DNA, the CDR3 is TGTGCCAGCAGCCTCAGGCAGGGGGGAAACACCATATATTTT.

This clone was detected only a few times. J is TRBJ2-1 and V is TRBV4-3, with 7 bases lining up with TRBD1. Germline assignment: CDR1 LGHNA and CDR2 YSLEER. Losses at the gene ends were 0 bases for V and 7 bases for J; bases not matched to a gene: 9. CDR3 length: 16 amino acids. The CDR3 sequence: CASSQERPGGINEQFF. Written as DNA, the CDR3 is TGCGCCAGCAGCCAAGAGCGCCCAGGGGGAATAAATGAGCAGTTCTTC.

This clone was found a few times. CDR3 loop: CASSLEGGGSTDTQYF. CDR3 in DNA: TGTGCCAGCAGCTTAGAAGGTGGCGGGAGCACAGATACGCAGTATTTT. This sequence joins TRBV7-2 and TRBJ2-3; D may be TRBD2 (5 bases). The germline V gene has CDR1 SGHTA and CDR2 FQGNSA. The CDR3 runs to 16 residues. The V end was cut by 1 base, the J end by 0 bases, with 11 bases between. Looking up the rest from reference TRBV7-2 and TRBJ2-3 gives the full variable domain: GAGVSQSPSNKVTEKGKDVELRCDPISGHTALYWYRQSLGQGLEFLIYFQGNSAPDKSGLPSDRFSAERTGGSVSTLTIQRTQQEDSAVYLCASSLEGGGSTDTQYFGPGTRLTVL.

The chain combines TRBV7-2 with TRBJ2-7; weak D call: TRBD1 (8 bases). V gave up 5 bases and J gave up 2 bases, with 16 bases separating them. The CDR3 covers 15 residues. Germline CDR1 SGHTA, CDR2 FQGNSA. CDR3 loop: CASSTGGAETYEQYF. The DNA for the CDR3 is TGTGCCAGCAGCACAGGGGGGGCGGAGACCTACGAGCAGTACTTC.

CDR3 sequence (DNA): TGTGCCAGCAGTTTATACAGGGGGCTCGGTCAGCCCCAGCATTTT. Protein: CASSLYRGLGQPQHF. J is TRBJ1-5 and V is TRBV28; 9 bases line up with TRBD1. Germline V lookup: CDR1 MDHEN, CDR2 SYDVKM. The CDR3 loop spans 15 amino acids. After removal of 1 base from V and 6 bases from J, the junction contained 4 bases not matched to a gene.

CDR3 nucleotide sequence: TGTGCCTGGAGTGTATTCGGGTACGAGACCCAGTACTTC. The encoded protein is CAWSVFGYETQYF. The chain combines TRBV30 with TRBJ2-5; no clear D. Looked up from germline, CDR1 is GTSNPN and CDR2 is SVGIG (reference sequence). V was trimmed by 0 bases and J by 5 bases, leaving 10 bases between them. The CDR3 totals 13 residues.

V and J are TRBV28 and TRBJ2-3; D is unresolved. The CDR3 is 15 residues long. The germline gives CDR1 MDHEN, CDR2 SYDVKM. The ends were cut back, 2 bases at V and 1 base at J, with 10 bases in the middle. The CDR3 reads CASSLSLSGTDTQYF. DNA of the CDR3: TGTGCCAGCAGTTTAAGTTTAAGTGGCACAGATACGCAGTATTTT.

V usage is TRBV5-6 and J usage is TRBJ2-7; TRBD2 aligns across 8 bases. The CDR3 is 17 amino acids. The junction had 15 bases not matched to a gene; V was cut back by 4 bases and J by 3 bases. CDR1 and CDR2 from the germline V gene are SGHDT and YYEEEE. CDR3 sequence reads: CASSLPRLAQVGYEQYF. The CDR3 nucleotides are TGTGCCAGCAGCCTTCCTAGACTAGCGCAAGTCGGCTACGAGCAGTACTTC.

The gene calls are TRBV6-6 and TRBJ2-1, with D unclear. Germline V lookup: CDR1 MNHNY, CDR2 SVGAGI (reference sequence). V dropped 0 bases and J dropped 3 bases, with 6 bases sitting between them. The CDR3 is 14 amino acids. The CDR3 loop reads CASSYSRDYNEQFF. CDR3 coding DNA: TGTGCCAGCAGTTACTCGAGAGACTACAATGAGCAGTTCTTC.

The rearrangement links TRBV11-2 to TRBJ2-3; D unresolved. Germline CDR1 reads SGHAT; CDR2 reads FQNNGV. Trimming cost V 2 bases and J 0 bases, with 6 bases left between them. The CDR3 has 14 amino acids. DNA of the CDR3: TGTGCCAGCAGCTTATTTGCTAGCACAGATACGCAGTATTTT. This codes for CASSLFASTDTQYF.